These 19 T cell receptor beta chains originate from one sample sequenced in a study of preoperative IRX-2 immunotherapy in early breast cancer (dated by TCRdb to about 2019). Libraries were prepared through the immunoSEQ multiplex PCR assay. TCRdb provides this immuneACCESS table in a form limited to in-frame rearrangements. Some clones are lacking; in checked studies, under half of them reflect an unresolved V gene, and why the rest are absent is not known. In this sample the table shows about 43,000 clones, roughly 95% of which occur a single time. The ten most abundant clones make up about 1.6% of the sample. The sample's treatment or condition label, in plain terms: preoperative locoregional IRX-2 cytokine immunotherapy. The sequencing here drew on tumor tissue, taken after IRX-2 immunotherapy. Receptor source: a human donor with breast cancer.

J is TRBJ2-3 and V is TRBV7-3; TRBD2 aligns across 9 bases. The germline gives CDR1 SGHTA, CDR2 FQGTGA. With 5 bases clipped from V and 6 bases from J, the junction kept 6 bases outside the gene matches. The CDR3 runs 14 residues. The CDR3 DNA reads as TGTGCCAGCAGCCCGTCTAGCGGGGCGGATACGCAGTATTTT. This sequence encodes CASSPSSGADTQYF.

The chain joins TRBV11-2 to TRBJ2-1; D gene uncertain. V lost 5 bases to trimming and J lost 4 bases, with 15 bases between them. This CDR3 comprises 15 residues. Germline values: CDR1 SGHAT, CDR2 FQNNGV. CDR3 sequence (DNA): TGTGCCAGCAGCCTTCTCGTAGGAATGTACAATGAGCAGTTCTTC. Its translation: CASSLLVGMYNEQFF.

The chain is built from TRBV27 and TRBJ1-6; no definite D call. The V gene's germline CDR1 is MNHEY and CDR2 SMNVEV (reference sequence). V lost 5 bases and J 9 bases, leaving 11 bases between the germline ends. This CDR3 is built from 13 residues. The CDR3 loop is CASSPWVRSPLHF. In DNA, the CDR3 is TGTGCCAGCAGTCCCTGGGTGCGTTCACCCCTCCACTTT.

V is TRBV21-1 and J is TRBJ2-7; the table's D call, TRBD2, was not checked against the DNA. TRBV21-1 is a documented pseudogene. This CDR3 is built from 13 residues. The CDR3 coding sequence is TGTGCCAGCCGGCGGGAGGCTCTCTACGAGCAGTACTTC. Translation: CASRREALYEQYF.

This chain uses TRBV7-8 with TRBJ2-5; 12 nucleotides align to TRBD2. The V segment lost 5 bases and the J segment 5 bases; nucleotides outside the gene matches: 6. The germline gives CDR1 SGHVS, CDR2 FQNEAQ. This CDR3 is 15 amino acids long. CDR3 sequence: CASSPTSGRGETQYF. In DNA, the CDR3 is TGTGCCAGCAGCCCGACTAGCGGGAGAGGCGAGACCCAGTACTTC.

J is TRBJ1-4 and V is TRBV6-6; D gene uncertain. V was shortened by 2 bases and J by 5 bases, with 12 bases between the two germline ends. From germline, CDR1 is MNHNY and CDR2 SVGAGI (reference sequence). This CDR3 comprises 15 residues. CDR3 protein: CASSYQAAQNEKLFF. The CDR3 DNA sequence: TGTGCCAGCAGTTACCAGGCAGCCCAGAATGAAAAACTGTTTTTT.

This sequence joins TRBV7-3 and TRBJ2-1, with 7 nucleotides matching TRBD2. Per germline, CDR1 SGHTA and CDR2 FQGTGA. The CDR3 consists of 14 residues. V shed 4 bases and J 5 bases; nucleotides not matched to a gene: 5. CDR3 sequence (DNA): TGTGCCAGCAGCTCATCCGGGACTAACAATGAGCAGTTCTTC. Residues: CASSSSGTNNEQFF.

The rearrangement links TRBV28 to TRBJ2-7; 8 bases agree with TRBD1. V shed 6 bases and J 1 base; nucleotides not matched to a gene: 5. The CDR3 has 14 amino acids. Germline V CDR1 and CDR2: MDHEN, SYDVKM. For the CDR3, the DNA is TGTGCCAGCAGGGGGACAGGAGCGTCCTACGAGCAGTACTTC. Translation gives CASRGTGASYEQYF.

This clone was seen only once. This chain joins TRBV27 and TRBJ2-3, with D maybe TRBD1 (6 bases). Germline V gives CDR1 MNHEY, CDR2 SMNVEV (reference sequence). The CDR3 is made up of 13 amino acids. The ends were cut back, 6 bases at V and 4 bases at J, with 11 bases in the middle. The CDR3 loop reads CASSPYRADTQYF. The CDR3 nucleotides read TGTGCCAGCAGCCCCTACAGGGCAGATACGCAGTATTTT.

The chain recombines TRBV6-6 with TRBJ2-5; possibly TRBD1 or TRBD2 for D (6 bases each). Germline V gene data show CDR1 as MNHNY and CDR2 as SVGAGI (reference sequence). The CDR3 has 16 residues. Trimming cost V 7 bases and J 5 bases, with 23 bases left between them. The CDR3, as DNA: TGTGCCAGCAACGGGGGCACGCGGCAGTTCATTGAGACCCAGTACTTC. This codes for CASNGGTRQFIETQYF.

The chain links TRBV19 to TRBJ2-3; 9 bases are shared with TRBD2. V was clipped by 4 bases and J by 5 bases; unmatched bases: 13. Germline values: CDR1 LNHDA, CDR2 SQIVND (reference sequence). This CDR3 is built from 17 residues. CDR3 coding DNA: TGTGCCAGTAGTACCACTGGTGCTAGCGGGAATCTAGATACGCAGTATTTT. Amino acid sequence: CASSTTGASGNLDTQYF.

A single count supports this clone. The chain combines TRBV11-2 with TRBJ2-1; TRBD2 might be the D (5 bases). Germline V gives CDR1 SGHAT, CDR2 FQNNGV. The CDR3 sequence is 17 residues long. Trimming left V 5 bases short and J 1 base short, with 18 bases between. The DNA of the CDR3 is TGTGCCAGCAGCCAAAGTCTAATTACTAGGTCCTACAATGAGCAGTTCTTC. It codes for CASSQSLITRSYNEQFF.

The gene calls are TRBV7-2 and TRBJ2-3, with D tentatively TRBD2 (6 bases). The germline CDR1 and CDR2 sequences are SGHTA and FQGNSA. Trimming shortened V by 5 bases and J by 2 bases, and 14 bases separated the two germline ends. The CDR3 is 15 amino acids. CDR3 region: CASSAPGLYTDTQYF. As DNA, the CDR3 is TGTGCCAGCAGCGCACCGGGACTTTACACAGATACGCAGTATTTT. Full variable domain (rest looked up from reference TRBV7-2 and TRBJ2-3): GAGVSQSPSNKVTEKGKDVELRCDPISGHTALYWYRQSLGQGLEFLIYFQGNSAPDKSGLPSDRFSAERTGGSVSTLTIQRTQQEDSAVYLCASSAPGLYTDTQYFGPGTRLTVL.

The chain couples TRBV12-5 to TRBJ2-1; 9 bases map to TRBD1. CDR3 length: 13 residues. Per the germline V gene, CDR1 is LGHNT and CDR2 is FRNRAP. The J segment lost 6 bases and the V segment lost 6 bases, leaving 3 bases of the junction unmatched. The CDR3 protein is CASGSDRGNEQFF. The CDR3 DNA sequence: TGTGCTAGTGGGTCGGACAGGGGCAATGAGCAGTTCTTC.

V and J are TRBV5-1 and TRBJ1-6; TRBD1 agrees at 7 bases. V was clipped by 4 bases and J by 6 bases; unmatched bases: 4. The germline V gene encodes CDR1 SGHRS and CDR2 YFSETQ. The CDR3 contains 14 residues. In nucleotides, the CDR3 is TGCGCCAGCAGCGCGACAGGGCTTAATTCACCCCTCCACTTT. The encoded protein is CASSATGLNSPLHF.

The chain is built from TRBV2 and TRBJ2-7; tentatively, D is TRBD1 (5 bases). Germline values: CDR1 SNHLY, CDR2 FYNNEI. The CDR3 is made up of 14 amino acids. V lost 8 bases to trimming and J lost 1 base, with 15 bases between them. The CDR3 region is CASCLGQGSYEQYF. The CDR3 DNA follows: TGTGCCAGCTGTCTTGGACAAGGGTCCTACGAGCAGTACTTC.

J is TRBJ2-7 and V is TRBV18; D is unclear. The CDR3 is 12 amino acids. V was shortened by 2 bases and J by 3 bases, with 5 bases between the two germline ends. The V gene's germline CDR1 is KGHSH and CDR2 LQKENI. CDR3 sequence: CASSPENYEQYF. CDR3 DNA: TGTGCCAGCTCACCAGAAAACTACGAGCAGTACTTC.

Here the CDR3 reads CASSYYLGQGRDTQYF. The CDR3 nucleotides read TGTGCCAGCTCATATTATCTAGGGCAGGGGAGAGATACGCAGTATTTT. This chain uses TRBV18 with TRBJ2-3; maybe TRBD1 (6 bases). CDR1 and CDR2 (germline): KGHSH, LQKENI. The CDR3 extends over 16 amino acids. The germline V and J ends were trimmed by 5 bases and 5 bases, with 20 bases remaining between them.

V is TRBV7-9 and J is TRBJ2-5; the D is unclear. Per the germline V gene, CDR1 is SEHNR and CDR2 is FQNEAQ (reference sequence). This CDR3 is built from 15 residues. The ends were cut back, 5 bases at V and 8 bases at J, with 21 bases in the middle. CDR3 in amino acids: CASSASRVGPSTQYF. The CDR3 nucleotides are TGTGCCAGCAGCGCCTCCCGGGTTGGGCCATCAACCCAGTACTTC. The full variable domain, its missing parts supplied by reference TRBV7-9 and TRBJ2-5, is DTGVSQNPRHKITKRGQNVTFRCDPISEHNRLYWYRQTLGQGPEFLTYFQNEAQLEKSRLLSDRFSAERPKGSFSTLEIQRTEQGDSAMYLCASSASRVGPSTQYFGPGTRLLVL.